This T cell receptor beta chain is from a study of T cell responses to AZD1222 COVID-19 vaccine. Produced via immunoSEQ multiplex PCR; TCRdb's table is partial and in-frame only. The sample includes 90,000 to 130,000 clones, 85% to 90% of them seen just once. Points from the study as a whole: In a largely white British group with more females than males, clonal diversity was possibly underestimated. Reports indicate that nearly half of spike-specific TCRs are directed at unmutated variant regions. Researchers took repertoire samples only after the peak T cell response had come.

Remarks on this clone: As yet, its antigen is unknown.

This TCR derives from an adult in good health. Sequencing was performed on peripheral blood, taken on day 0 of AZD1222 vaccination.

CDR3 sequence reads: CASSQTTGANYGYTF. The CDR3 region has the DNA TGCGCCAGCAGCCAGACAACAGGGGCTAACTATGGCTACACCTTC. This chain joins TRBV4-3 and TRBJ1-2; 7 bases line up with TRBD1. Germline V CDR1 and CDR2: LGHNA, YSLEER. V shed 3 bases, J shed 0 bases, and the junction held 4 bases outside the gene matches. The CDR3 has 15 residues.